This T cell receptor beta chain was documented in a study of radiation and T cells in renal cell carcinoma. Looked up from germline, CDR1 is KGHSH and CDR2 is LQKENI. The CDR3 extends over 15 amino acids. The ends were cut back, 6 bases at V and 4 bases at J, with 19 bases in the middle. The protocol was immunoSEQ multiplex PCR, while the TCRdb copy is restricted to in-frame clones and leaves out a portion. The sample records 150,000 to 200,000 clones, around 90% being singletons. The time point here: blood 4 weeks post-SBRT, at nephrectomy. Treatment reported: 15 Gy SBRT to primary tumor, nephrectomy 4 weeks later.

The V and J genes are TRBV18 and TRBJ2-7, with a tentative D call TRBD1 (5 bases). The TCR sequence derives from a woman between 50 and 59 years old with renal cell carcinoma. Sequences were derived from blood, sampled from a patient whose treatment included radiotherapy and nephrectomy. Written as DNA, the CDR3 is TGTGCCAGCTCTCCCTCTGGCACAGGACCGTACGAGCAGTACTTC. It translates to CASSPSGTGPYEQYF.